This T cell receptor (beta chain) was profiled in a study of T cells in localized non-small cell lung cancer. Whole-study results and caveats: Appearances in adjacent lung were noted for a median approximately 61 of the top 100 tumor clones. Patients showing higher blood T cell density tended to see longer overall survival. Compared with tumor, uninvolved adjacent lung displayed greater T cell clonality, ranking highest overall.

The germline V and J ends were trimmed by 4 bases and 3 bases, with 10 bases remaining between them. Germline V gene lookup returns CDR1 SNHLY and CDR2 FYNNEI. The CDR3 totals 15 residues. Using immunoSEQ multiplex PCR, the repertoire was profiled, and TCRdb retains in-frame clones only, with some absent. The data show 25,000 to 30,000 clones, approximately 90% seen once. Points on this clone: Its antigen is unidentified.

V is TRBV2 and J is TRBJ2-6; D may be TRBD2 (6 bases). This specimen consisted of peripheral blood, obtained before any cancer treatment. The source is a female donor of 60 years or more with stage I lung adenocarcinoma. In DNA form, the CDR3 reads TGTGCCAGCAGTGGGGCGGGGAGTGGGGCCAACGTCCTGACTTTC. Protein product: CASSGAGSGANVLTF. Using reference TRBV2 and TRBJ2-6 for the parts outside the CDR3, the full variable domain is EPEVTQTPSHQVTQMGQEVILRCVPISNHLYFYWYRQILGQKVEFLVSFYNNEISEKSEIFDDQFSVERPDGSNFTLKIRSTKLEDSAMYFCASSGAGSGANVLTFGAGSRLTVL.